This TCR beta chain was documented in a study of blood T cell repertoires in COVID-19 (dated by TCRdb to about 2020). Regarding the complete study: The collaborator samples originated in the United States, Italy and Spain and spanned the acute and convalescent phases of COVID-19. The material from the prospective study consisted of cDNA or gDNA derived from T cells, B-cell-depleted T cells, or PBMCs. Deeply sampled blood TCRbeta repertoires from subjects exposed to, actively infected with, or recovered from COVID-19 were included in the dataset. The repertoires were released in a freely available public database intended as a resource for research on the immune response to SARS-CoV-2. The samples were drawn from two sources: the first 160 participants of the ongoing ImmuneRACE study, and about 1,300 subjects contributed by 6 global collaborators. A de-identified subject ID, COVID-19 status, age in years and sex were almost always included in the sample metadata. Where available, HLA class I and class II types were taken from metadata supplied by the sample provider and were not determined by assay-based typing.

TCRbeta CDR3 regions were amplified from genomic DNA using the immunoSEQ Assay, a bias-controlled multiplex PCR. Turning to the authors' computational methods: Nucleated cell counts per sample were estimated from amplification of reference gene primers within the assay. Sequence reads were collapsed and filtered to measure the absolute abundance of every unique TCRbeta CDR3 rearrangement. Productive Simpson clonality was computed per sample as the square root of Simpson's diversity index over productive rearrangements. TCRdb took this table from immuneACCESS and kept in-frame rearrangements with V and J called. Such tables lack part of the clones; where checked against another copy, unresolved V genes explain under half of the gap, and the rest is unexplained. From that table come the V and J calls and clone size; the DNA was used to work out D and trimming. Counted in this sample were tens of thousands of clones; 75% to 90% of them appeared once. Together, the top ten hold about a sixth of the sample.

Whole blood was collected in K2EDTA tubes by collaborating institutions according to the institutions' own protocols. For TCRbeta analysis, collaborator samples were shipped as frozen whole blood, as isolated PBMCs, or as DNA extracted from either sample type. Worth noting for this clone: Its antigen remains undetermined. No base quality information exists; no much larger clone differs at one position.

General study outcomes and caveats: How much clinical and demographic metadata was included differed by source and by participant, and the metadata was provided uncurated.

Sequencing was performed on peripheral blood. This TCR came from a woman older than 75 with active or convalescent COVID-19.

The DNA sequence is as follows: TGTGCCAGCCGTTGGGGGGGGGACACCGGGGAGCTGTTTTTT. This encodes CASRWGGDTGELFF. The chain joins TRBV27 to TRBJ2-2; a stretch of 7 junction bases matches TRBD2. Including cysteine and phenylalanine, the CDR3 has 14 amino acids. The kept DNA is CDR3 alone, 42 bases in frame from the first base. CDR1 is given as MNHEY and CDR2 as SMNVEV, both from the germline V gene (reference sequence). Relative to germline, V is missing 8 bases and J is missing 3 bases, with 6 bases of the junction outside any gene match.